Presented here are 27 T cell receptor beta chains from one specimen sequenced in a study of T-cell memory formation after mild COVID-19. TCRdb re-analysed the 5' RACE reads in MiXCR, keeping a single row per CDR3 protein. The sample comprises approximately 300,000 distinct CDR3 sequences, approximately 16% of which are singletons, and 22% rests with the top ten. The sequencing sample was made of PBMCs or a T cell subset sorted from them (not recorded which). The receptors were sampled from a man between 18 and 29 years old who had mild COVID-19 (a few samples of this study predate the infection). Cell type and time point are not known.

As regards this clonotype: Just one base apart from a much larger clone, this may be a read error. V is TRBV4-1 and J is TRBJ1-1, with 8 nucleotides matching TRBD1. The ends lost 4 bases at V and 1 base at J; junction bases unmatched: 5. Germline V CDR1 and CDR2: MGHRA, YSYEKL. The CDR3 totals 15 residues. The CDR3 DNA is TGCGCCAGCAGCCCGGGGGACAGGAGGAACACTGAAGCTTTCTTT. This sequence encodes CASSPGDRRNTEAFF.

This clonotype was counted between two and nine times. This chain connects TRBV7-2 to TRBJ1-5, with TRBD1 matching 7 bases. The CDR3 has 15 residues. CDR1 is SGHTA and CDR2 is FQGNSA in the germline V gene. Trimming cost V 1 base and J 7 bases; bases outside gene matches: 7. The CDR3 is CASSLDVQGWQPQHF. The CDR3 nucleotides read TGTGCCAGCAGCTTAGACGTACAGGGGTGGCAGCCCCAGCATTTT.

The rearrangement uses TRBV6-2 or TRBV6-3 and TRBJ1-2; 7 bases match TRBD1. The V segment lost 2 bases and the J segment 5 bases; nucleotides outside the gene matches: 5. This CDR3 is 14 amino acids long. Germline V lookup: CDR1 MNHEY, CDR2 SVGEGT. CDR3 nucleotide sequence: TGTGCCAGCAGTTACGTCGGGACAGTTTATGGCTACACCTTC. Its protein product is CASSYVGTVYGYTF.

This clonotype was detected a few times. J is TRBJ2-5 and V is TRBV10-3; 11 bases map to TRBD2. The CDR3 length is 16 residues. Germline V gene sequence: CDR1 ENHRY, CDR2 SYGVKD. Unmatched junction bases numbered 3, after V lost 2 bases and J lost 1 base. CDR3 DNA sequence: TGTGCCATCAGTGAGGGGGGACTAGCGGTCCAAGAGACCCAGTACTTC. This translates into CAISEGGLAVQETQYF.

This CDR3 is CASSLEPGQYTEAFF. The DNA of the CDR3 is TGTGCCAGCAGCTTAGAGCCGGGTCAGTACACTGAAGCTTTCTTT. The chain uses TRBV11-2 and TRBJ1-1, with D unclear. V lost 0 bases and J lost 3, with 11 bases in between. The CDR3 loop spans 15 amino acids. Germline V gene data show CDR1 as SGHAT and CDR2 as FQNNGV. Complete variable domain (other parts from reference TRBV11-2 and TRBJ1-1): EAGVAQSPRYKIIEKRQSVAFWCNPISGHATLYWYQQILGQGPKLLIQFQNNGVVDDSQLPKDRFSAERLKGVDSTLKIQPAKLEDSAVYLCASSLEPGQYTEAFFGQGTRLTVV.

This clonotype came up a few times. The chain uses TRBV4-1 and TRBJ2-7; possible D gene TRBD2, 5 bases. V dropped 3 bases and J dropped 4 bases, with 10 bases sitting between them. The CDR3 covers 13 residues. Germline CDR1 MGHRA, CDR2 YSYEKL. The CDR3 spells CASSHPGEYEQYV. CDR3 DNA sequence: TGCGCCAGCAGCCACCCCGGGGAATACGAGCAGTACGTC.

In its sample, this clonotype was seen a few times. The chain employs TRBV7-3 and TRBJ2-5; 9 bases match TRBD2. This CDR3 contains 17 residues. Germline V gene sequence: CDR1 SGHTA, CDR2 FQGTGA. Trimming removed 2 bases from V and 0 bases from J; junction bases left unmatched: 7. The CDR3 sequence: CASSLGDQRGDQETQYF. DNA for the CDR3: TGTGCCAGCAGCTTAGGAGACCAGCGGGGGGACCAAGAGACCCAGTACTTC.

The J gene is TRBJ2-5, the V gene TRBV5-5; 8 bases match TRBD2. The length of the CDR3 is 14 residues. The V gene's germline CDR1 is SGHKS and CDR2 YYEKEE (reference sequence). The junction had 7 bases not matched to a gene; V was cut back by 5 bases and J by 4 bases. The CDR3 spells CASRFPGTRETQYF. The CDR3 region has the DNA TGTGCCAGCAGGTTCCCCGGGACTAGAGAGACCCAGTACTTC. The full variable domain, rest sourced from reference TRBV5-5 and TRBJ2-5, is DAGVTQSPTHLIKTRGQQVTLRCSPISGHKSVSWYQQVLGQGPQFIFQYYEKEERGRGNFPDRFSARQFPNYSSELNVNALLLGDSALYLCASRFPGTRETQYFGPGTRLLVL.

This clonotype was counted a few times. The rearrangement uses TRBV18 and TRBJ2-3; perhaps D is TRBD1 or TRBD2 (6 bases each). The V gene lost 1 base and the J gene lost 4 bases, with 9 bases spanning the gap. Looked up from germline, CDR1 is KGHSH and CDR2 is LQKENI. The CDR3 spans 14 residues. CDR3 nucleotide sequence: TGTGCCAGCTCACCACTGGGGGGCCCAGATACGCAGTATTTT. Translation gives CASSPLGGPDTQYF.

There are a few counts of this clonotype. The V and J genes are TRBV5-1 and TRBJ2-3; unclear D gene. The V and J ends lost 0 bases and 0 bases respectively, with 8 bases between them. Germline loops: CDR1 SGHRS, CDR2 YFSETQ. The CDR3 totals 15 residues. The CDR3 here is CASSLGISSTDTQYF. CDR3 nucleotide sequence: TGCGCCAGCAGCTTGGGGATTTCTAGCACAGATACGCAGTATTTT. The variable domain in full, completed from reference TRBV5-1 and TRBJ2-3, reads KAGVTQTPRYLIKTRGQQVTLSCSPISGHRSVSWYQQTPGQGLQFLFEYFSETQRNKGNFPGRFSGRQFSNSRSEMNVSTLELGDSALYLCASSLGISSTDTQYFGPGTRLTVL.

The CDR3 sequence is CASSPDVIGELFF. DNA for the CDR3: TGCGCCAGCAGCCCCGACGTGATCGGGGAGCTGTTTTTT. The V gene is TRBV4-1, the J gene TRBJ2-2; D is uncertain. Germline V lookup: CDR1 MGHRA, CDR2 YSYEKL. CDR3 length: 13 residues. Trimming removed 4 bases at V and 7 bases at J, with 10 bases between.

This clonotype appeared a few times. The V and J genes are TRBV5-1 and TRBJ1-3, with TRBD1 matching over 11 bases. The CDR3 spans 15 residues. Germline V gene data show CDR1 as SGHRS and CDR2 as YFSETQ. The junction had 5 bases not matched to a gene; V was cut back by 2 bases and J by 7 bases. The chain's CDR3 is CASSFLGQGENTIYF. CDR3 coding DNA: TGCGCCAGCAGCTTCTTGGGACAGGGGGAGAACACCATATATTTT.

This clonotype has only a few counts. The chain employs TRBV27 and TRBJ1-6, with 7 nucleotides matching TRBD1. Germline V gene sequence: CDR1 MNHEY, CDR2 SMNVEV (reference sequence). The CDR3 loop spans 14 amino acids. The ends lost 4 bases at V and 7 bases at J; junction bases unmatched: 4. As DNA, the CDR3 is TGTGCCAGCAGTTGGAGACAGGGCAATTCACCCCTCCACTTT. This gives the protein CASSWRQGNSPLHF.

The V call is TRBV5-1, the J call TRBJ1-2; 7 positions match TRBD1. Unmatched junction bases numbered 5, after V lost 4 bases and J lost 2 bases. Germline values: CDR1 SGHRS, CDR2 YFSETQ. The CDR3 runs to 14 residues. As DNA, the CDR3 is TGCGCCAGCAGCGCACTGACAGGGAACTATGGCTACACCTTC. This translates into CASSALTGNYGYTF.

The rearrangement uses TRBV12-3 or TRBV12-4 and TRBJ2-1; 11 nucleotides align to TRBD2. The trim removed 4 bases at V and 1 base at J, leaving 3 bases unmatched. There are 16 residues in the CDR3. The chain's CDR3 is CASSWGTSGSYNEQFF. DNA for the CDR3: TGTGCCAGCAGTTGGGGGACTAGCGGTTCCTACAATGAGCAGTTCTTC.

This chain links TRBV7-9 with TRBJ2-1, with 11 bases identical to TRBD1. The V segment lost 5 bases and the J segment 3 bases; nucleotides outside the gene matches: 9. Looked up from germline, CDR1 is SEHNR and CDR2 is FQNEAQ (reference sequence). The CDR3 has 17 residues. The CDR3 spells CASSGNSDRGLYNEQFF. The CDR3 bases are TGTGCCAGCAGCGGGAATTCGGACAGGGGGCTCTACAATGAGCAGTTCTTC. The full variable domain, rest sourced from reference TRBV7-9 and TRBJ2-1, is DTGVSQNPRHKITKRGQNVTFRCDPISEHNRLYWYRQTLGQGPEFLTYFQNEAQLEKSRLLSDRFSAERPKGSFSTLEIQRTEQGDSAMYLCASSGNSDRGLYNEQFFGPGTRLTVL.

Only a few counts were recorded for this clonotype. The CDR3 is CASSFPQEAFF. DNA of the CDR3: TGTGCCAGCAGCTTTCCGCAGGAAGCTTTCTTT. This chain links TRBV5-5 with TRBJ1-1, with D unresolved. CDR3 size: 11 residues. V was cut by 2 bases and J by 8 bases, with 7 bases left in between. Germline lookup yields CDR1 SGHKS and CDR2 YYEKEE (reference sequence).

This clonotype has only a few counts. In DNA form, the CDR3 reads TGCGCCAGCAACCCGCGGGGGGCGGGAGAGACCCAGTACTTC. It specifies CASNPRGAGETQYF. This chain links TRBV5-1 with TRBJ2-5; 8 bases map to TRBD2. The CDR3 extends over 14 amino acids. The trim removed 6 bases at V and 4 bases at J, leaving 8 bases unmatched. Germline CDR1 is SGHRS and CDR2 is YFSETQ.

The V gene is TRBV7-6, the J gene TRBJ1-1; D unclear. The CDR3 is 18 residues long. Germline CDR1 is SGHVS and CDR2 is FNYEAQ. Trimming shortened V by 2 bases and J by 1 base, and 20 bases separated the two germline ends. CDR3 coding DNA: TGTGCCAGCAGCTTATTCCGAGGGCGGATAAATTGGAACACTGAAGCTTTCTTT. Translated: CASSLFRGRINWNTEAFF.

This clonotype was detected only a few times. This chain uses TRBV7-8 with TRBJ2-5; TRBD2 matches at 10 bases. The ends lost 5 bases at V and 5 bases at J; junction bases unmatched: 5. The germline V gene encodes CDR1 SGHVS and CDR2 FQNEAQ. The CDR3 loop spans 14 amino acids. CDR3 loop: CASSPGTSDETQYF. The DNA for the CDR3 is TGTGCCAGCAGCCCCGGGACTAGCGACGAGACCCAGTACTTC.

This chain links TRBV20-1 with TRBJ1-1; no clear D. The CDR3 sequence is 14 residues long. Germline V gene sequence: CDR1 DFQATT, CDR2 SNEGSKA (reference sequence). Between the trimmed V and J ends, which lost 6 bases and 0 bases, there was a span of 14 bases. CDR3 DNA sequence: TGCAGTGCCCAACTGGGGAACATGAACACTGAAGCTTTCTTT. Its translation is CSAQLGNMNTEAFF.

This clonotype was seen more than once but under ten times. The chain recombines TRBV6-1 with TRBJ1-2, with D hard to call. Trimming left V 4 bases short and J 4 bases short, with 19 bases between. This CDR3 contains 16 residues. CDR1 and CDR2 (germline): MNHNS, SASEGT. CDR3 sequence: CASSGVSLPIPYGYTF. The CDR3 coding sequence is TGTGCCAGCAGTGGTGTATCGTTACCGATTCCCTATGGCTACACCTTC.

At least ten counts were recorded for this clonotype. CDR3 nucleotide sequence: TGTGCCAGCAGTTTCGCGGGGTCCCCAGATACGCAGTATTTT. This encodes CASSFAGSPDTQYF. The gene calls are TRBV12-3 or TRBV12-4 and TRBJ2-3, with a weak D call TRBD2 (6 bases). V was cut by 3 bases and J by 4 bases, with 11 bases left in between. The CDR3 extends over 14 amino acids.

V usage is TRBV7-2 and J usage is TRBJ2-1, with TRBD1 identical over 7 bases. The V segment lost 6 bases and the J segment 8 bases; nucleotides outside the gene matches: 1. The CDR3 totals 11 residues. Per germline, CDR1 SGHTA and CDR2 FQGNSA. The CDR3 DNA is TGTGCCAGCAGGGGACAGCATGAGCAGTTCTTC. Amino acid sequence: CASRGQHEQFF.

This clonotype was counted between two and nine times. CDR3 residues: CASSSGGPRYNEQFF. CDR3 DNA sequence: TGTGCCAGCAGCTCAGGCGGACCGAGGTACAATGAGCAGTTCTTC. The rearrangement joins TRBV7-8 to TRBJ2-1; unclear D gene. V lost 4 bases and J 4 bases, leaving 14 bases between the germline ends. Germline V gene data show CDR1 as SGHVS and CDR2 as FQNEAQ. This CDR3 contains 15 residues.

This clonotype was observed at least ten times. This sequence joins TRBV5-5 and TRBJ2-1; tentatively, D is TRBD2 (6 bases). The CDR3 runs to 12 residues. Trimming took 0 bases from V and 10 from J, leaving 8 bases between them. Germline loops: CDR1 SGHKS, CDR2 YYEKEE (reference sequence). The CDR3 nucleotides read TGTGCCAGCAGCTTGGGGGGGGTCGAGCAGTTCTTC. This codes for CASSLGGVEQFF. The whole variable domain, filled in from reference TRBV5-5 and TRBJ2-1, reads DAGVTQSPTHLIKTRGQQVTLRCSPISGHKSVSWYQQVLGQGPQFIFQYYEKEERGRGNFPDRFSARQFPNYSSELNVNALLLGDSALYLCASSLGGVEQFFGPGTRLTVL.

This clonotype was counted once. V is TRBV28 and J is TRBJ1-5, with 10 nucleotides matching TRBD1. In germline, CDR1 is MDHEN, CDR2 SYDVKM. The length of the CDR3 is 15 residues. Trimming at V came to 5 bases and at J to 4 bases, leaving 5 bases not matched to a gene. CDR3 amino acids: CASSRDRGVNQPQHF. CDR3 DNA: TGTGCCAGCAGTCGGGACAGGGGAGTTAATCAGCCCCAGCATTTT.